This record looks at one TCR beta chain sequence and its context. The record originates from a study of blood T cell repertoires in COVID-19. Original data processing: It was from reference gene primer amplification that nucleated cell counts were estimated. The repertoire was sequenced with immunoSEQ multiplex PCR; TCRdb's copy has only in-frame clones and lacks some. That table gives V, J and clone size, and the DNA gave D and trimming. The sample shows about 72,000 clones, approximately 91% of them seen only once. Source material: peripheral blood. The receptor's source is a man aged 50 to 60 with acute or convalescent COVID-19.

CDR3 region: CASSVVTGKDGYTF. In DNA, the CDR3 is TGTGCCAGCAGCGTAGTGACAGGGAAGGATGGCTACACCTTC. J is TRBJ1-2 and V is TRBV9; 7 bases align to TRBD1. The CDR3 consists of 14 residues. V lost 0 bases and J lost 6; bases outside the gene matches: 5. The germline gives CDR1 SGDLS, CDR2 YYNGEE.